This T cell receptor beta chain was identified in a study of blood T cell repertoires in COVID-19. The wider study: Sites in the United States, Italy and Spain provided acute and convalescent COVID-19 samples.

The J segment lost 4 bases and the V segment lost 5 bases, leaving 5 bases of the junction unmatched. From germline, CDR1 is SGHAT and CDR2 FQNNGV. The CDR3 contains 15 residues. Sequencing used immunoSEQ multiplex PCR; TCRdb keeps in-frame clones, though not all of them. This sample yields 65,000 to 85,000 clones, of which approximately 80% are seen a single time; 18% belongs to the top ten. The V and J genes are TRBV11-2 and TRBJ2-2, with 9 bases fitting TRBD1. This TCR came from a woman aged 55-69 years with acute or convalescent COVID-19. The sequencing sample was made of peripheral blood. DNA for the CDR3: TGTGCCAGCAGCGTACAGGGGGCATTCACCGGGGAGCTGTTTTTT. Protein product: CASSVQGAFTGELFF. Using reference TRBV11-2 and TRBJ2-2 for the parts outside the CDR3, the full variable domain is EAGVAQSPRYKIIEKRQSVAFWCNPISGHATLYWYQQILGQGPKLLIQFQNNGVVDDSQLPKDRFSAERLKGVDSTLKIQPAKLEDSAVYLCASSVQGAFTGELFFGEGSRLTVL.